The 14 T cell receptor delta chains in this list originate from one sample, sequenced in a study of γδ T cells in repeated Plasmodium falciparum infection. TCRdb processed the multiplex PCR reads again with the CATT caller. Of 75,000 to 95,000 delta-chain clones listed, roughly 0.98% are singletons. Gammadelta T cells were flow-sorted from PBMC into Vgamma9/Vdelta2+ and Vdelta2-negative populations for bulk analysis. What was sequenced was gamma-delta T cells from blood. The source is a pool of human donors (malaria-infected and uninfected, not separated).

This clone was seen a few times. The protein that TCRdb holds for this DNA derives from a much larger clone and differs from the translated DNA at residue 5, which likely indicates a read error; the protein shown here is translated from the DNA. CDR3 sequence (DNA): TGTGCTCTTGGGAAATTTGGGGGATCCTACACCGATAAACTCATCTTT. Translating gives CALGKFGGSYTDKLIF. V usage is TRDV1 and J usage is TRDJ1; 8 bases match TRDD3. V lost 5 bases and J lost 0; bases outside the gene matches: 8. The V gene's germline CDR1 is TSWWSYY and CDR2 QGS. The length of the CDR3 is 16 residues.

This clone was detected many times. The same CDR3 arises from other DNA sequences in this sample as well. CDR3 nucleotide sequence: TGTGCTCTTGGGGAACTCCCCTGTAGCGGGGGGGGCCTCACCGATAAACTCATCTTT. This codes for CALGELPCSGGGLTDKLIF. The chain has TRDV1 and TRDJ1, with TRDD3 as a possible D gene (5 bases). The CDR3 has 19 amino acids. The germline V gene has CDR1 TSWWSYY and CDR2 QGS. The germline V and J ends were trimmed by 0 bases and 1 base, with 21 bases remaining between them.

With respect to this clone: TCRdb shows a much larger clone's protein in place of this DNA's translation, and the two differ at residue 14, likely through a read error; the protein shown is translated from the DNA. The V and J genes are TRDV2 and TRDJ1; the D is unclear. The CDR3 covers 15 residues. Per the germline V gene, CDR1 is GEAIGNYY and CDR2 is EKD. Written as DNA, the CDR3 is TGTGCCTGTGACTCCCGTAACTACCCTGGCGATAAACTCACCTTT. Encoded protein: CACDSRNYPGDKLTF.

Concerning this clone itself: TCRdb pairs this DNA with a much larger clone's protein that differs at residue 18, likely a read error; the protein shown was translated from the DNA. This chain connects TRDV1 to TRDJ1, with 8 nucleotides matching TRDD3. J was trimmed by 6 bases and V by 3 bases; bases with no gene match: 30. Germline assignment: CDR1 TSWWSYY and CDR2 QGS. The CDR3 contains 22 residues. The CDR3 here is CALGEPNTARILGVLLPNKLIF. In nucleotides, the CDR3 is TGTGCTCTTGGGGAGCCCAATACAGCTCGGATACTGGGGGTCCTCCTGCCCAATAAACTCATCTTT.

A word on this clone: TCRdb has a much larger clone's protein, which differs at residue 8 from the translation of this DNA, likely because of a read error; what is shown is the protein translated from the DNA. V usage is TRDV2 and J usage is TRDJ1; 9 bases agree with TRDD3. In the absence of a J gene in TCRdb, the DNA was matched to germline to assign it here. Germline V lookup: CDR1 GEAIGNYY, CDR2 EKD. With 0 bases clipped from V and 0 bases from J, the junction kept 13 bases outside the gene matches. The CDR3 is 19 residues long. The CDR3 nucleotides are TGTGCCTGTGACACCGTACCACCGGGGGATACCCTAAACACCGATAAACTCATCTTT. Protein sequence: CACDTVPPGDTLNTDKLIF.

This clone was recorded at least ten times. A far larger clone is only one base removed, so a read error is likely. This sample also contains other DNA sequences that code for the same CDR3. The rearrangement uses TRAV38-2/DV8 and TRDJ1; TRDD3 is a possible D gene (9 bases). From germline, CDR1 is TSESDYY and CDR2 QEAYKQQN. Trimming took off 2 bases at V and 2 bases at J, with 37 bases between the two ends. This CDR3 is 23 amino acids long. The CDR3 reads CAYRSKISFLDPTGGHGTDKLIF. The CDR3 DNA follows: TGTGCTTATAGGAGTAAGATTTCCTTCCTAGATCCTACTGGGGGACACGGGACCGATAAACTCATCTTT.

Many counts were recorded for this clone. CDR3 in amino acids: CALGEIRRVWAQLNQDGKLIF. In nucleotides, the CDR3 is TGTGCTCTTGGGGAAATTCGACGAGTCTGGGCACAACTAAACCAGGACGGTAAACTCATCTTT. The rearrangement uses TRDV1 and TRDJ1, with D perhaps TRDD3 (5 bases). Germline values: CDR1 TSWWSYY, CDR2 QGS. CDR3 length equals 21 residues. V lost 2 bases and J 7 bases, leaving 35 bases between the germline ends.

This clone has just a few counts. Possible read error: a much larger clone is one base away. This CDR3 is also generated by other DNA sequences in the sample. The chain carries TRDV1 and TRDJ1, with 7 bases that match TRDD3. Looked up from germline, CDR1 is TSWWSYY and CDR2 is QGS. CDR3 size: 12 residues. The CDR3 sequence: CALVSVDTELIF. CDR3 nucleotide sequence: TGCGCTCTTGTATCAGTGGATACGGAGCTCATCTTT.

A note on this clone: The mismatch at residue 11 between this DNA's translation and the TCRdb protein of a much larger clone likely reflects a read error; the protein shown is translated from the DNA. This chain links TRDV2 with TRDJ1; a weak D match, TRDD3 (6 bases). The J gene is not listed in TCRdb, so it was assigned here from a DNA match to germline. The V end lost 3 bases, the J end lost 0 bases, and 34 bases lay between the germline ends. The CDR3 is 22 residues long. Germline V CDR1 and CDR2: GEAIGNYY, EKD. The CDR3 spells CACDPILAGDTSRVFDTDKLIF. Here the CDR3 DNA reads TGTGCCTGTGACCCCATTTTGGCTGGGGACACTAGTAGGGTCTTCGACACCGATAAACTCATCTTT.

This clone was detected only a few times. TCRdb records a much larger clone's protein for this DNA, with a difference at residue 13 that likely arises from a read error; the protein given is the translation of the DNA. The chain links TRDV1 to TRDJ1, with D tentatively TRDD3 (5 bases). The J gene is absent in TCRdb and was assigned here via DNA matching to germline. V was pared by 0 bases and J by 7 bases, with 24 bases between. The CDR3 runs 18 residues. Germline V gives CDR1 TSWWSYY, CDR2 QGS. The CDR3 nucleotides are TGTGCTCTTGGGGAACTTTTCCCCATTCCGGGCGAAACTGGTAAACTCATCTTT. Its protein product is CALGELFPIPGETGKLIF.

This clone came up many times. The TCRdb record carries a much larger clone's protein, which differs from this DNA's translation at residue 6; a read error is the likely cause, and the protein listed here is the DNA translation. The rearrangement joins TRDV2 to TRDJ1; D ambiguous. The J gene was missing in TCRdb and was found by matching the end of the DNA to germline. The CDR3 is made up of 16 amino acids. V lost 3 bases and J lost 0, with 16 bases in between. CDR1 is GEAIGNYY, CDR2 EKD, per germline. The CDR3 coding sequence is TGTGCCTGTGACGGGGCGACCCGATCCAACACCGATAAACTCATCTTT. Amino acids: CACDGATRSNTDKLIF.

As regards this clone: This likely came from a read error, as a far larger clone is one base away. This CDR3 is also generated by other DNA sequences in the sample. The chain uses TRDV1 and TRDJ1, with 8 nucleotides matching TRDD3. No J gene is reported in TCRdb; it was inferred here by comparing the DNA with germline. There are 22 residues in the CDR3. Trimming at V came to 7 bases and at J to 0 bases, leaving 28 bases not matched to a gene. Germline lookup yields CDR1 TSWWSYY and CDR2 QGS. The CDR3 DNA is TGTGCTCTTGAGGCCCCGCCGTCTCATACTGGGGGCCGACAACTGTACACCGATAAACTCATCTTT. Protein: CALEAPPSHTGGRQLYTDKLIF.

The table lists this clone with a few counts. TCRdb has a much larger clone's protein, which differs at residue 14 from the translation of this DNA, likely because of a read error; what is shown is the protein translated from the DNA. CDR3 residues: CALGERIRPGGLSRYTDKLIF. In nucleotides, the CDR3 is TGTGCTCTTGGGGAAAGGATCCGACCTGGGGGACTCTCACGGTACACCGATAAACTCATCTTT. The genes are TRDV1 and TRDJ1, with 8 bases aligning to TRDD3. This CDR3 is 21 amino acids long. Germline loops: CDR1 TSWWSYY, CDR2 QGS. J lost 0 bases, V lost 2 bases, and 20 bases had no gene match.

This clone was seen more than once but under ten times. For this DNA, TCRdb reports the protein of a much larger clone, which diverges at residues 8 and 20, most likely from a read error; the protein presented here is translated directly from the DNA. V and J are TRDV1 and TRDJ1, with 13 bases lining up with TRDD3. The CDR3 spans 25 residues. The V gene's germline CDR1 is TSWWSYY and CDR2 QGS. After removal of 1 base from V and 3 bases from J, the junction contained 29 bases not matched to a gene. CDR3 nucleotides: TGTGCTCTTGGGGAACAGAGCTGCCTACTAGAGTACTGGGGGATACGCAGGGGGGGTGCCGATAAACTCATCTTT. It is translated as CALGEQSCLLEYWGIRRGGADKLIF.